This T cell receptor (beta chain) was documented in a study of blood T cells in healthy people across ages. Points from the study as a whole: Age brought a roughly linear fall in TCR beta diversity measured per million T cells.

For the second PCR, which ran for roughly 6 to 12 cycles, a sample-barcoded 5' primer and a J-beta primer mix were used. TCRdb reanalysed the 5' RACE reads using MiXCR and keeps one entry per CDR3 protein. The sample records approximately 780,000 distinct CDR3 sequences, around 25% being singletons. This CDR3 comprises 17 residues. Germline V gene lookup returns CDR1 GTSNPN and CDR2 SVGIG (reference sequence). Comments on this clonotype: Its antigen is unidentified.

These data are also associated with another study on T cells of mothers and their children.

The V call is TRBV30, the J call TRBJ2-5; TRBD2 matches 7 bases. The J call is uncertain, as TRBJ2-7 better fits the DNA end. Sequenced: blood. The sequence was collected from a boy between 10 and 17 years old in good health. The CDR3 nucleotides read TGTGCCTGGAGTTTGGGGAAACAGCGGGGTCCACCCTACGAGCAGTACTTC. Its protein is CAWSLGKQRGPPYEQYF.